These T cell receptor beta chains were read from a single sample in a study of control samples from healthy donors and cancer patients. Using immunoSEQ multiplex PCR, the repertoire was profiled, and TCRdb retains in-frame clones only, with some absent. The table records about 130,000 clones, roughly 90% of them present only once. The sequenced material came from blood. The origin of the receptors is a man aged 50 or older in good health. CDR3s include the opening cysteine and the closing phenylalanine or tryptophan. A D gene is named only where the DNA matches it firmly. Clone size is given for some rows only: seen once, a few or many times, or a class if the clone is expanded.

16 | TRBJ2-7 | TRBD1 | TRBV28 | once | CASSLLGQRITYEQYF | TGTGCCAGCAGTTTACTGGGACAGCGGATAACCTACGAGCAGTACTTC
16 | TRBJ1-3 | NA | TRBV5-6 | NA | CASSLGSGSYGNTIYF | TGTGCCAGCAGCTTGGGGAGCGGCTCGTATGGAAACACCATATATTTT
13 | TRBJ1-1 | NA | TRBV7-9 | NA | CASSLDLNTEAFF | TGTGCCAGCAGCTTGGACCTAAACACTGAAGCTTTCTTT
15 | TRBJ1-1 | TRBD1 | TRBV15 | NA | CATSSYGTGFTEAFF | TGTGCCACCAGCAGTTACGGGACAGGGTTTACTGAAGCTTTCTTT
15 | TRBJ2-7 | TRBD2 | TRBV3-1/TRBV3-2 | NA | CASSQGRGATYEQYF | TGTGCCAGCAGCCAAGGGCGGGGGGCGACCTACGAGCAGTACTTC
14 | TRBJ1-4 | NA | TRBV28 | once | CAPRGVATNEKLFF | TGTGCCCCCCGGGGGGTTGCAACTAATGAAAAACTGTTTTTT
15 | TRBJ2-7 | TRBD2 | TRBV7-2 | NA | CASSFTSGGPYEQYF | TGTGCCAGCAGCTTCACTAGCGGGGGGCCCTACGAGCAGTACTTC
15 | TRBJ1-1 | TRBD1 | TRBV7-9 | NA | CASSEQGAGNTEAFF | TGTGCCAGCAGCGAACAGGGGGCGGGAAACACTGAAGCTTTCTTT
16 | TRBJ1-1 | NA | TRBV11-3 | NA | CASSPSLGRETTEAFF | TGTGCCAGCAGCCCAAGCCTGGGGCGGGAGACGACTGAAGCTTTCTTT
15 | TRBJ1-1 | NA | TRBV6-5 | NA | CASSYSASQNTEAFF | TGTGCCAGCAGTTACAGCGCCAGTCAGAACACTGAAGCTTTCTTT
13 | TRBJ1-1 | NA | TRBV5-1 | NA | CASSPGPNTEAFF | TGCGCCAGCAGCCCGGGACCGAACACTGAAGCTTTCTTT
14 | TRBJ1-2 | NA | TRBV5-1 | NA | CASSSRDGVYGYTF | TGCGCCAGCAGCAGCCGGGACGGAGTCTATGGCTACACCTTC
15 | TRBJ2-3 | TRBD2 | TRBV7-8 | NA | CASSPGLAGADTQYF | TGTGCCAGCAGCCCGGGACTAGCGGGGGCAGATACGCAGTATTTT
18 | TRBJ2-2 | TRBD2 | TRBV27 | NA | CASSPQGLAAWGTGELFF | TGTGCCAGCAGCCCACAGGGACTAGCGGCATGGGGCACCGGGGAGCTGTTTTTT
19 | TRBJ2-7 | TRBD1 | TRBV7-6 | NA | CASSLGATGDLYLPGEQYF | TGTGCCAGCAGCTTAGGCGCGACAGGGGACTTGTACCTCCCGGGGGAGCAGTACTTC
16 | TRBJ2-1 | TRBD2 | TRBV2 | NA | CASSAFRGTSDNEQFF | TGTGCCAGCAGTGCATTCAGAGGGACTAGCGACAATGAGCAGTTCTTC
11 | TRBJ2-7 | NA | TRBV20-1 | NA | CSASLGDEQYF | TGCAGTGCTAGTTTGGGGGACGAGCAGTACTTC
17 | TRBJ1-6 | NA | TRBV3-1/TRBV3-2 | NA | CASSQDGNGKRDSPLHF | TGTGCCAGCAGCCAAGATGGAAATGGAAAACGGGATTCACCCCTCCACTTT
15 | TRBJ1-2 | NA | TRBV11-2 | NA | CAGSLWATGSGGYTF | TGTGCCGGCAGCTTATGGGCTACAGGGTCTGGCGGCTACACCTTC
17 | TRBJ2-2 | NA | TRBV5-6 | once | CASSPRQGTLNTGELFF | TGTGCCAGCAGCCCACGGCAGGGGACATTGAACACCGGGGAGCTGTTTTTT
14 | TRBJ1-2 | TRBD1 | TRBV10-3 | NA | CAISDTGVNYGYTF | TGTGCCATCAGTGATACAGGGGTAAACTATGGCTACACCTTC
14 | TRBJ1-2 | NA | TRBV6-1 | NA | CASSEFVQGYGYTF | TGTGCCAGCAGTGAATTCGTACAGGGCTATGGCTACACCTTC
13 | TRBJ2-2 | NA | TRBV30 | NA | CAWSRSATGELFF | TGTGCCTGGAGTCGGTCAGCCACCGGGGAGCTGTTTTTT
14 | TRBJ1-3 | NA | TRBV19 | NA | CASSSRDPRNTIYF | TGTGCCAGTAGTTCCCGGGACCCCCGGAACACCATATATTTT
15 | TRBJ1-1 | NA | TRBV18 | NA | CASSPPGSGHSEAFF | TGTGCCAGCTCACCACCTGGAAGCGGTCATTCTGAAGCTTTCTTT
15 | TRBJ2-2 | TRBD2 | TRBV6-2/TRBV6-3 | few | CASSSGLENTGELFF | TGTGCCAGCAGTTCGGGACTAGAGAACACCGGGGAGCTGTTTTTT
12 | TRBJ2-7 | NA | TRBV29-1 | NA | CSAGDPKREQYF | TGCAGCGCTGGGGACCCTAAGCGCGAGCAGTACTTC